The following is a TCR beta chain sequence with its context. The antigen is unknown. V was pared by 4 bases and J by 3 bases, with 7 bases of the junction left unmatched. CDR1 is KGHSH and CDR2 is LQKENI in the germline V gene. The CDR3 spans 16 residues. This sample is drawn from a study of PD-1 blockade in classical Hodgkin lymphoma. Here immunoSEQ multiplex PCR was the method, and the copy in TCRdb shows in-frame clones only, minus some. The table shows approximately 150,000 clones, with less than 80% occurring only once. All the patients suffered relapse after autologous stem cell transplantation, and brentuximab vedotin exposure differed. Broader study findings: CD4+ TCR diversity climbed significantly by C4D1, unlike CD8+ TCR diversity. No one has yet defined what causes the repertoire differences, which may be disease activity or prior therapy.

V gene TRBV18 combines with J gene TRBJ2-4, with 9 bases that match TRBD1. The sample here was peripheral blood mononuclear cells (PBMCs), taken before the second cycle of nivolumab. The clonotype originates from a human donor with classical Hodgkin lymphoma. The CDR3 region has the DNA TGTGCCAGCTCACTCGGACAGGGGTTTATCAAAAACATTCAGTACTTC. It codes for CASSLGQGFIKNIQYF. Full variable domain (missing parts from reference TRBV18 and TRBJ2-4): NAGVMQNPRHLVRRRGQEARLRCSPMKGHSHVYWYRQLPEEGLKFMVYLQKENIIDESGMPKERFSAEFPKEGPSILRIQQVVRGDSAAYFCASSLGQGFIKNIQYFGAGTRLSVL.